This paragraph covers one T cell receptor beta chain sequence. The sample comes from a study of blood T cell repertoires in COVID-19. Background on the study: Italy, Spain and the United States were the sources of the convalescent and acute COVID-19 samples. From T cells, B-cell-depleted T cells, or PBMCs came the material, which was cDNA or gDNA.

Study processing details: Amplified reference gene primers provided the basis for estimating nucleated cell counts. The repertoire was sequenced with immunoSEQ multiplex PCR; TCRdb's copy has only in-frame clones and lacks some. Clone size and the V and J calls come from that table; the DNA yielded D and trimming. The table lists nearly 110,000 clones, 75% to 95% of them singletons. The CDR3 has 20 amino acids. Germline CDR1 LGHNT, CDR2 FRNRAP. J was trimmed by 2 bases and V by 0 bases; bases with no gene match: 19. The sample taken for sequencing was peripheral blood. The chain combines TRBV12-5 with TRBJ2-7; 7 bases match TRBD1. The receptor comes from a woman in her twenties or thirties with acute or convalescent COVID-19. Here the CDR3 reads CASGLVLPNRGLARPYEQYF. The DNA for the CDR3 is TGTGCTAGTGGTTTGGTATTACCAAACAGGGGTTTAGCGCGCCCCTACGAGCAGTACTTC.